A single sample gave rise to the 24 T cell receptor beta chains below, sequenced in a study of CD8 T cells in Susac syndrome. Random hexamers served to reverse transcribe roughly 0.45 to 1 ug RNA. One entry per CDR3 protein results from TCRdb running MiXCR on the immunoSEQ multiplex PCR reads. This sample has fewer than 90,000 distinct CDR3 sequences, with over 85% found just once. Source material: CD8+ T cells from PBMCs. Receptor source: a human donor with Susac syndrome.

V is TRBV20-1 and J is TRBJ2-7; 11 bases align to TRBD2. With 3 bases clipped from V and 1 base from J, the junction kept 5 bases outside the gene matches. The CDR3 consists of 15 residues. The germline CDR1 and CDR2 sequences are DFQATT and SNEGSKA (reference sequence). This CDR3 is CSARTTSGKSYEQYF. The CDR3 DNA sequence: TGCAGTGCTAGGACGACTAGCGGGAAGTCCTACGAGCAGTACTTC.

About this clonotype itself: The junction differs from germline at one of its ends, possibly a read error. The V gene is TRBV7-2, the J gene TRBJ1-2; TRBD1 is a possible D gene (5 bases). This CDR3 has 15 residues. CDR1 is SGHTA, CDR2 FQGNSA, per germline. The CDR3 protein is CASSLAGWGRDGYTF. The CDR3 DNA follows: TGTGCCAGCAGTTTAGCGGGCTGGGGCAGGGATGGCTACACCTTC.

The chain couples TRBV3-1 to TRBJ2-2, with D possibly matching TRBD2 (5 bases). Germline lookup yields CDR1 LGHDT and CDR2 YNNKEL (reference sequence). CDR3 length equals 19 residues. V was pared by 2 bases and J by 5 bases, with 24 bases between. The CDR3 sequence is CASSQSNPEDFIVTGELFF. Written as DNA, the CDR3 is TGTGCCAGCAGCCAATCTAATCCCGAGGACTTTATTGTTACCGGGGAGCTGTTTTTT.

The chain combines TRBV7-2 with TRBJ1-1, with D uncertain. V was shortened by 5 bases and J by 5 bases, with 12 bases between the two germline ends. CDR1 and CDR2 (germline): SGHTA, FQGNSA. The CDR3 contains 13 residues. This CDR3 reads CASSPLRATEAFF. The CDR3 coding sequence is TGTGCCAGCAGCCCTTTGCGAGCAACTGAAGCTTTCTTT.

This clonotype was observed a single time. This chain's CDR3 is CASSEVGDGKSPYEQYF. The CDR3 DNA sequence: TGTGCCAGCAGTGAAGTTGGGGACGGGAAATCCCCCTACGAGCAGTACTTC. The chain employs TRBV2 and TRBJ2-7; either TRBD1 or TRBD2 may supply D (5 bases each). Looked up from germline, CDR1 is SNHLY and CDR2 is FYNNEI. V gave up 1 base and J gave up 2 bases, with 18 bases separating them. CDR3 length equals 17 residues.

V usage is TRBV3-1 and J usage is TRBJ2-7; no definite D call. Germline loops: CDR1 LGHDT, CDR2 YNNKEL (reference sequence). V dropped 0 bases and J dropped 0 bases, with 12 bases sitting between them. The CDR3 consists of 16 residues. The CDR3 loop is CASSQDPAASSYEQYF. The CDR3 bases are TGTGCCAGCAGCCAAGATCCGGCGGCCAGCTCCTACGAGCAGTACTTC.

This clonotype was seen once. The chain carries TRBV6-6 and TRBJ1-1, with D tentatively TRBD1 (6 bases). V dropped 2 bases and J dropped 1 base, with 8 bases sitting between them. This CDR3 contains 14 residues. CDR1 MNHNY and CDR2 SVGAGI come from the germline V gene (reference sequence). Here the CDR3 DNA reads TGTGCCAGCAGTTACGGGGGCTGGAACACTGAAGCTTTCTTT. Its translation is CASSYGGWNTEAFF.

This chain connects TRBV5-4 to TRBJ1-2; D gene unclear. Deletions cut 0 bases from V and 8 bases from J, with 5 bases between. CDR1 and CDR2 (germline): SGHNT, YYREEE (reference sequence). There are 11 residues in the CDR3. The CDR3 spells CASSLGGGYTF. In nucleotides, the CDR3 is TGTGCCAGCAGCTTGGGGGGAGGCTACACCTTC. Using reference TRBV5-4 and TRBJ1-2 for the parts outside the CDR3, the full variable domain is ETGVTQSPTHLIKTRGQQVTLRCSSQSGHNTVSWYQQALGQGPQFIFQYYREEENGRGNFPPRFSGLQFPNYSSELNVNALELDDSALYLCASSLGGGYTFGSGTRLTVV.

This chain links TRBV11-2 with TRBJ1-6; TRBD1 aligns across 8 bases. V was clipped by 1 base and J by 6 bases; unmatched bases: 2. This CDR3 has 15 amino acids. Germline CDR1 and CDR2: SGHAT and FQNNGV. The CDR3 DNA reads TGTGCCAGCAGCTTAGTTCAGGGGGCTAATTCACCCCTCCACTTT. It is translated as CASSLVQGANSPLHF.

The rearrangement uses TRBV25-1 and TRBJ1-1; D not resolved. The ends were cut back, 6 bases at V and 11 bases at J, with 13 bases in the middle. Germline CDR1 reads MGHDK; CDR2 reads SYGVNS. This CDR3 is built from 11 residues. CDR3 DNA sequence: TGTGCCAGCAGCCTGAAAGGGATGGCTTTCTTT. It encodes CASSLKGMAFF.

This sequence joins TRBV19 and TRBJ2-7; tentatively, D is TRBD2 (6 bases). This CDR3 is 11 amino acids long. The ends were cut back, 10 bases at V and 6 bases at J, with 13 bases in the middle. The V gene's germline CDR1 is LNHDA and CDR2 SQIVND (reference sequence). The CDR3 DNA is TGTGCCACCGGGGACTTTTCCGAGCAGTACTTC. This codes for CATGDFSEQYF.

The chain joins TRBV19 to TRBJ2-1; tentative D call: TRBD2 (5 bases). The CDR3 runs to 13 residues. The ends were cut back, 2 bases at V and 10 bases at J, with 12 bases in the middle. Germline V CDR1 and CDR2: LNHDA, SQIVND (reference sequence). Here the CDR3 reads CASSINSGGEQFF. Here the CDR3 DNA reads TGTGCCAGTAGTATAAACAGTGGAGGAGAGCAGTTCTTC.

A word on this clonotype: Compared with germline, one end of the junction differs, possibly owing to a read error. This chain uses TRBV11-2 with TRBJ1-1; D is perhaps TRBD1 (5 bases). Germline V gene sequence: CDR1 SGHAT, CDR2 FQNNGV. This CDR3 is built from 15 residues. The CDR3 bases are TGTGCCAGCAGCTTAGAAAACGCAGGGAGCACTGAAGTTTTCTTT. Translated, it gives CASSLENAGSTEVFF.

The chain employs TRBV27 and TRBJ2-7; D not certain. V was clipped by 2 bases and J by 4 bases, with 15 bases between them. The germline CDR1 and CDR2 sequences are MNHEY and SMNVEV (reference sequence). This CDR3 spans 15 amino acids. The CDR3 bases are TGTGCCAGCAGTTTACGTTTCCCCACGAATTACGAGCAGTACTTC. This sequence encodes CASSLRFPTNYEQYF.

The chain combines TRBV15 with TRBJ2-7, with D perhaps given as TRBD1 or TRBD2 (5 bases each). The germline V gene encodes CDR1 LNHNV and CDR2 YYDKDF (reference sequence). The germline V and J ends were trimmed by 3 bases and 0 bases, with 12 bases remaining between them. The CDR3 has 15 residues. Here the CDR3 DNA reads TGTGCCACCAGCAGCCGGGACGGATTCTCCTACGAGCAGTACTTC. It yields the protein CATSSRDGFSYEQYF. Variable domain in full (rest from reference TRBV15 and TRBJ2-7): DAMVIQNPRYQVTQFGKPVTLSCSQTLNHNVMYWYQQKSSQAPKLLFHYYDKDFNNEADTPDNFQSRRPNTSFCFLDIRSPGLGDTAMYLCATSSRDGFSYEQYFGPGTRLTVT.

V is TRBV19 and J is TRBJ1-5; 7 bases are shared with TRBD1. V shed 6 bases, J shed 6 bases, and the junction held 14 bases outside the gene matches. CDR3 size: 16 residues. Per germline, CDR1 LNHDA and CDR2 SQIVND (reference sequence). The CDR3 here is CASRVGGLPATQPQHF. In DNA form, the CDR3 reads TGTGCCAGTAGGGTAGGGGGCCTCCCCGCCACTCAGCCCCAGCATTTT.

V and J are TRBV12-3 or TRBV12-4 and TRBJ2-5, with D perhaps TRBD2 (6 bases). The CDR3 loop spans 16 amino acids. Trimming removed 8 bases from V and 7 bases from J, with 26 bases in between. CDR3 DNA sequence: TGTGCCAGCGGCAACGCTCGGGACTCCGGAGGTACGACCCAGTACTTC. Its translation: CASGNARDSGGTTQYF.

The chain carries TRBV6-2 or TRBV6-3 and TRBJ2-7, with TRBD1 matching 8 bases. Germline assignment: CDR1 MNHEY and CDR2 SVGEGT. Unmatched junction bases numbered 8, after V lost 6 bases and J lost 7 bases. This CDR3 is built from 13 residues. CDR3 sequence: CASRRDRTGEQYF. The CDR3, as DNA: TGTGCCAGCAGGCGGGACAGGACGGGGGAGCAGTACTTC.

J is TRBJ2-2 and V is TRBV4-3, with TRBD2 matching 10 bases. From germline, CDR1 is LGHNA and CDR2 YSLEER. This CDR3 region has 16 residues. V was clipped by 0 bases and J by 4 bases; unmatched bases: 2. The CDR3 sequence: CASSQELAGTTGELFF. The CDR3 DNA is TGCGCCAGCAGCCAAGAACTAGCGGGGACCACCGGGGAGCTGTTTTTT.

V is TRBV7-8 and J is TRBJ1-1; no reliable D call. The length of the CDR3 is 12 residues. Trimming left V 2 bases short and J 7 bases short, with 8 bases between. The germline gives CDR1 SGHVS, CDR2 FQNEAQ. The CDR3: CASSLLQREAFF. The CDR3 bases are TGTGCCAGCAGCTTACTCCAACGTGAAGCTTTCTTT. The entire variable domain, with the rest obtained from reference TRBV7-8 and TRBJ1-1, is as follows: GAGVSQSPRYKVAKRGQDVALRCDPISGHVSLFWYQQALGQGPEFLTYFQNEAQLDKSGLPSDRFFAERPEGSVSTLKIQRTQQEDSAVYLCASSLLQREAFFGQGTRLTVV.

The rearrangement uses TRBV16 and TRBJ1-1; 7 positions agree with TRBD1. V shed 0 bases, J shed 7 bases, and the junction held 5 bases outside the gene matches. Germline CDR1 is KGHSY and CDR2 is FQNENV. The CDR3 sequence is 14 residues long. For the CDR3, the DNA is TGTGCCAGCAGCCAATCGGGGACAGTAGTTGAAGCTTTCTTT. Amino acid sequence: CASSQSGTVVEAFF.

This clonotype appeared a single time. J is TRBJ2-1 and V is TRBV20-1; the D is unclear. The V end was cut by 6 bases, the J end by 4 bases, with 10 bases between. Germline-derived CDR1 and CDR2 are DFQATT and SNEGSKA (reference sequence). The CDR3 consists of 12 residues. The CDR3 region has the DNA TGCAGTGCCGTACTGGTTTACAATGAGCAGTTCTTC. It specifies CSAVLVYNEQFF.

This clonotype was counted a few times. Written as DNA, the CDR3 is TGTGCCAGCAGCTTAGAGCGAACAGATACGCAGTATTTT. This encodes CASSLERTDTQYF. The V and J genes are TRBV11-2 and TRBJ2-3; D remains unclear. Germline lookup yields CDR1 SGHAT and CDR2 FQNNGV. The CDR3 contains 13 residues. Between the trimmed V and J ends, which lost 0 bases and 3 bases, there was a span of 4 bases.

The chain links TRBV6-1 to TRBJ2-7; a possible D gene is TRBD1 (5 bases). V lost 9 bases and J 6 bases, leaving 9 bases between the germline ends. The germline gives CDR1 MNHNS, CDR2 SASEGT. This CDR3 comprises 10 residues. Written as DNA, the CDR3 is TGTGCCAGTGACAGCTCCGAGCAGTACTTC. As protein: CASDSSEQYF.